These 5 T cell receptor beta chains came from one sample sequenced in a study of OX40 agonist ivuxolimab in advanced cancers. The table came from immunoSEQ multiplex PCR; TCRdb's copy has only in-frame clones and leaves some out. Of about 40,000 clones listed, more than 70% were seen once; the top ten hold approximately 13%. The starting material was CD4+ or CD8+ T cells sorted from blood, obtained in a trial of the OX40 agonist ivuxolimab. These receptors all stem from an adult with an advanced solid tumor such as melanoma, head and neck, liver or kidney cancer.

This clone appeared once. The CDR3 sequence: CASSEITGYEAFF. CDR3 coding DNA: TGTGCCAGCAGTGAAATAACGGGGTATGAAGCTTTCTTT. J is TRBJ1-1 and V is TRBV6-1; D gene unclear. With 2 bases removed from V and 7 bases from J, the gap between germline ends came to 11 bases. The CDR3 length is 13 residues. Germline V lookup: CDR1 MNHNS, CDR2 SASEGT.

J is TRBJ2-7 and V is TRBV23-1, with D uncertain. TRBV23-1 carries the ORF label, with uncertain function. The CDR3 runs 13 residues. The V end lost 4 bases, the J end lost 9 bases, and 16 bases lay between the germline ends. The CDR3 sequence: CASSLAVSLGQYF. CDR3 in DNA: TGCGCCAGCAGTCTTGCGGTGTCCTTGGGGCAGTACTTC.

The V gene is TRBV4-1, the J gene TRBJ1-4; D not resolved. The CDR3 has 14 residues. V lost 4 bases and J lost 0, with 6 bases in between. Germline V gene data show CDR1 as MGHRA and CDR2 as YSYEKL. CDR3 in DNA: TGCGCCAGCAGCCCGTCCTCAACTAATGAAAAACTGTTTTTT. Translating it yields CASSPSSTNEKLFF.

The V and J genes are TRBV27 and TRBJ1-2; a weak D match, TRBD1 (5 bases). V was cut by 2 bases and J by 2 bases, with 6 bases left in between. The CDR3 length is 13 residues. Germline V gene sequence: CDR1 MNHEY, CDR2 SMNVEV (reference sequence). CDR3 nucleotide sequence: TGTGCCAGCAGTTTAGCAGGGAACTATGGCTACACCTTC. Translated: CASSLAGNYGYTF.

The rearrangement uses TRBV5-1 and TRBJ1-1; 7 bases are a match to TRBD1. The length of the CDR3 is 15 residues. V shed 4 bases and J 0 bases; nucleotides not matched to a gene: 6. Germline V gives CDR1 SGHRS, CDR2 YFSETQ. CDR3: CASSTGESMNTEAFF. As DNA, the CDR3 is TGCGCCAGCAGCACAGGGGAATCCATGAACACTGAAGCTTTCTTT.